This TCR beta chain was captured by sequencing in a study of blood T cell repertoires in COVID-19. The table came from immunoSEQ multiplex PCR; TCRdb's copy has only in-frame clones and leaves some out. Here the sample spans about 160,000 clones, about 88% being singletons. Trimming shortened V by 0 bases and J by 8 bases, and 10 bases separated the two germline ends. The CDR3 length is 14 residues. Germline V lookup: CDR1 MNHEY, CDR2 SVGAGI. The J gene is TRBJ1-4, the V gene TRBV6-5, with D perhaps matching TRBD1 (5 bases). What was sequenced was peripheral blood. The sequence derives from a woman aged 45-59 years with COVID-19, enrolled during active disease. The CDR3 DNA follows: TGTGCCAGCAGTTACTCAGAAGGGGCGGAAAAACTGTTTTTT. Its protein is CASSYSEGAEKLFF.